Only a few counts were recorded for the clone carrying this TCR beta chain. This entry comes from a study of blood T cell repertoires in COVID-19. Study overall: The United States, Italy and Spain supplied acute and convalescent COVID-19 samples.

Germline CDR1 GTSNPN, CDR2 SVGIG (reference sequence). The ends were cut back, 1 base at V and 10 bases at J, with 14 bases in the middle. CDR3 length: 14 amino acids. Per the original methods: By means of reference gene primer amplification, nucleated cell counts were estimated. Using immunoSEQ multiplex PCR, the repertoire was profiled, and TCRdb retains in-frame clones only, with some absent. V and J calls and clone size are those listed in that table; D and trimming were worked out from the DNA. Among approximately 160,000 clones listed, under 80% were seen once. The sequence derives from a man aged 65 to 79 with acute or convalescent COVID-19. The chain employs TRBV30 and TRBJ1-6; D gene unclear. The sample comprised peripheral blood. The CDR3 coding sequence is TGTGCCTGGAGTGGGTTCGGGGTCGGATCACCCCTCCACTTT. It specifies CAWSGFGVGSPLHF.